A few counts support the clone carrying this T cell receptor beta chain. Antigen specificity is unknown. The TCR beta cDNA libraries carried unique molecular identifiers. The T cell input of about 0.85 to 10 million gave approximately 460,000 cDNA molecules. TCRdb re-called the PCR reads with MiXCR, one entry per CDR3 protein. Here the sample spans about half a million distinct CDR3 sequences, 30% to 40% being singletons. The data originate from a study of post-analysis software for immune sequencing data. The wider study: Several disease courses (relapsing-remitting, secondary progressive and progressive-relapsing) of multiple sclerosis were included. Study results and caveats: Patients showed TRBV5-6, TRBV5-1 and TRBV20-1 among four to six TRBV segments more frequent than in controls.

The CDR3 covers 12 residues. The V end was cut by 6 bases, the J end by 3 bases, with 12 bases between. Germline V lookup: CDR1 SQVTM, CDR2 ANQGSEA. The chain joins TRBV29-1 to TRBJ2-7, with TRBD2 as a possible D gene (7 bases). Sequencing was carried out using blood. The TCR comes from a girl between 2 and 17 years old with multiple sclerosis. CDR3 coding DNA: TGCAGCGTGCGAAGGGGGGGCTACGAGCAGTACTTC. The encoded protein is CSVRRGGYEQYF.